This TCR beta chain derives from a study of CD8+ T cells in alopecia areata. Sequencing relied on a cDNA template that was reverse transcribed from extracted RNA. The data were produced by immunoSEQ multiplex PCR, yet TCRdb's version contains in-frame clones alone and is incomplete. The table shows roughly 120,000 clones, with more than 30% occurring only once. CDR1 and CDR2 (germline): SQVTM, ANQGSEA. The CDR3 totals 13 residues. V trimming: 7 bases; J trimming: 3 bases; junction bases outside the gene matches: 1. General study results and limits: Possibly because of HLA-related factors, TCR sharing was less clear across patients than in mice.

In this sample, this clone turned up a few times. Its antigen is unidentified. The source material was CD4+ T cells sorted from blood. The chain combines TRBV29-1 with TRBJ2-1; 12 nucleotides align to TRBD2. The sequence came from a human donor with alopecia areata. The CDR3 bases are TGCAGCGGGACTAGCGGGGTCTACAATGAGCAGTTCTTC. Residues: CSGTSGVYNEQFF.